This TCR beta chain was sequenced during a study of cytomegalovirus exposure and HLA in healthy donors. Study-wide results and caveats: It was fewer than 200 TCR beta chains that were listed as cytomegalovirus-associated. Most sequenced TCRs were rare (though some public TCRs occurred in many donors). Under in vitro conditions, a few CMV-associated chains were confirmed as specific for CMV antigens. Later genetic work tied a missense DCLRE1C variant to beta-chain V and J trimming.

A word on this clone: Its matching antigen is unknown.

Amplification used 60 Vbeta primers and 13 Jbeta primers. TCRdb keeps only in-frame clones here, not all; method: immunoSEQ multiplex PCR. The data hold about 170,000 clones, with less than 85% observed a single time. Sequenced sample: PBMCs. The clonotype comes from a male donor in good health and CMV-seronegative.

The DNA of the CDR3 is TGTGCCAGCAGAATACAGGGCCTGAACACTGAAGCTTTCTTT. This encodes CASRIQGLNTEAFF. The chain uses TRBV25-1 and TRBJ1-1; tentative D call: TRBD1 (6 bases). With 6 bases removed from V and 0 bases from J, the gap between germline ends came to 11 bases. The CDR3 contains 14 residues. CDR1 and CDR2 from the germline V gene are MGHDK and SYGVNS.